This T cell receptor (beta chain) came from a study of circulating CD8 cells and anti-PD-1 response in melanoma. Study-level background: About 50% of the 13 melanoma patients received first-line anti-PD-1 therapy.

TCR libraries were prepared from approximately 15 ng of total RNA with the QIAseq Immune Repertoire TCR panel. Each CDR3 protein gets one entry after TCRdb re-called the reads with MiXCR. Of several hundred distinct CDR3 sequences listed, nearly 9.5% are singletons. Sorting of live CD3+CD8+TCRalphabeta+ cells by PD-1 and/or TIGIT gave four subsets. This CDR3 has 16 amino acids. The J segment lost 0 bases and the V segment lost 5 bases, leaving 7 bases of the junction unmatched. Looked up from germline, CDR1 is SNHLY and CDR2 is FYNNEI. Sequencing used CD8+ T cells from PBMCs, obtained at baseline or after one month of anti-PD-1 therapy (not recorded which). This receptor was identified in a human donor with melanoma. This chain uses TRBV2 with TRBJ2-7; 10 positions match TRBD1. CDR3 nucleotide sequence: TGTGCCAGCAGTAGGGACAGGGGAACCTCCTCCTACGAGCAGTACTTC. It encodes CASSRDRGTSSYEQYF.